This T cell receptor beta chain was sequenced in a study of breast tumors, draining lymph nodes, adjacent tissues. Study-wide results and limits: Findings are consistent with lymph node origin and intratumoral expansion of most tumor T cells.

TCRdb reprocessed the multiplex PCR reads via MiXCR and lists one record per CDR3 protein. This table has 50,000 to 55,000 distinct CDR3 sequences, approximately 45% appearing once. The CDR3 sequence is 10 residues long. V lost 3 bases and J lost 7, with 3 bases in between. Judged by abundance, this clonotype is medium-sized (0.01 to 0.1%). The antigen remains unidentified. The sequence was obtained from a female donor with breast cancer. Some clones in this sample may be carry-over from other donors' samples. Sequencing was done on a sample of breast tumor tissue. The V gene is TRBV12-3 or TRBV12-4, the J gene TRBJ1-2; D uncertain. In nucleotides, the CDR3 is TGTGCCAGCAGTTTTTTTGGCTACACCTTC. This translates into CASSFFGYTF.